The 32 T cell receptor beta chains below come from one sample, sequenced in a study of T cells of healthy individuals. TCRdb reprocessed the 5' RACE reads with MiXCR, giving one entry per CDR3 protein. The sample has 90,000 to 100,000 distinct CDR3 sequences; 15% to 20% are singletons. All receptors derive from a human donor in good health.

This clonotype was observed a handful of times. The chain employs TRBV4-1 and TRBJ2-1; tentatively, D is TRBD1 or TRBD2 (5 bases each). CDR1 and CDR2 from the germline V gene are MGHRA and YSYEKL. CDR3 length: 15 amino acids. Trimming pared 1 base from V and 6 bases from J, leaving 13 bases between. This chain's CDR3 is CASSQVKLGTNEQFF. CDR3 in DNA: TGCGCCAGCAGCCAAGTAAAGCTGGGGACCAATGAGCAGTTCTTC.

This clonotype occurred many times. CDR3 coding DNA: TGTGCCACCAGCGAAAGGGACGGAGACTACACTGAAGCTTTCTTT. It yields the protein CATSERDGDYTEAFF. The rearrangement uses TRBV15 and TRBJ1-1; the D gene is possibly TRBD1 (5 bases). Germline-derived CDR1 and CDR2 are LNHNV and YYDKDF (reference sequence). V gave up 5 bases and J gave up 3 bases, with 16 bases separating them. This CDR3 comprises 15 residues.

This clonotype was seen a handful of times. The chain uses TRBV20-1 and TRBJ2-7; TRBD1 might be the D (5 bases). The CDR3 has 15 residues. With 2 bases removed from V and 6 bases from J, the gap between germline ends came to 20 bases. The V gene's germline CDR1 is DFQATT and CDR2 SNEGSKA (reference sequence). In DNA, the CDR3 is TGCAGTGCTAGACACCCAAGGGGTACCCCATCCGAGCAGTACTTC. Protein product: CSARHPRGTPSEQYF.

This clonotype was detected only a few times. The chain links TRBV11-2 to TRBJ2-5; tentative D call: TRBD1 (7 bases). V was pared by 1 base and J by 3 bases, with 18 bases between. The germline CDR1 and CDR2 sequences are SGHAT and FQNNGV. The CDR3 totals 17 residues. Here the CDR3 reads CASSLGSGGGPEETQYF. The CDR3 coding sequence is TGTGCCAGCAGCTTAGGATCCGGAGGGGGCCCCGAAGAGACCCAGTACTTC.

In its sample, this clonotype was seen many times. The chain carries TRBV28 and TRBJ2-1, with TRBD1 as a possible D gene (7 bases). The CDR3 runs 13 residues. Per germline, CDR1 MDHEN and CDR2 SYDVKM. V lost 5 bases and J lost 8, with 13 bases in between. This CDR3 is CASSPQGGDEQFF. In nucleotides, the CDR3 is TGTGCCAGCAGTCCCCAGGGGGGCGATGAGCAGTTCTTC.

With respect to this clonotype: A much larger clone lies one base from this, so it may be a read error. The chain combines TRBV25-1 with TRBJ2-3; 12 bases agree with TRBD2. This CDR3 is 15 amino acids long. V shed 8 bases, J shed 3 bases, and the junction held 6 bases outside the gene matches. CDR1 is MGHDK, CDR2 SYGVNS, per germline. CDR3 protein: CASGVLAGGTDTQYF. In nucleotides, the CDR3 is TGTGCCAGCGGAGTACTAGCGGGAGGTACAGATACGCAGTATTTT.

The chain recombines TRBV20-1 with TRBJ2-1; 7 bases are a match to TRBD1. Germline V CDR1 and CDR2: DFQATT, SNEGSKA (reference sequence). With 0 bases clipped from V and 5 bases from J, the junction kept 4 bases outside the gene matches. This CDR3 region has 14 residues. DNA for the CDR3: TGCAGTGCTAGAGATGGAACAGGGGACAATGAGCAGTTCTTC. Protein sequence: CSARDGTGDNEQFF.

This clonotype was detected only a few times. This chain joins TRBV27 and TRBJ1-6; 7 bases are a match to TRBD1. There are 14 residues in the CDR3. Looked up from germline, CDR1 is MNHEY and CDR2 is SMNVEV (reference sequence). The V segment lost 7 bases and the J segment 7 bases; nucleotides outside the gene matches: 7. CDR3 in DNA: TGTGCCAGCAAAAAAGGGACAGAAAATTCACCCCTCCACTTT. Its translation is CASKKGTENSPLHF.

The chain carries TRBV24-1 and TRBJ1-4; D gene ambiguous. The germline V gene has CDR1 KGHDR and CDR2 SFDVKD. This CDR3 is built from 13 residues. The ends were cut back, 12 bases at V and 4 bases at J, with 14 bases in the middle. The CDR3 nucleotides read TGTGCCGCTGGACGGGGAGATAATGAAAAACTGTTTTTT. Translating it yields CAAGRGDNEKLFF.

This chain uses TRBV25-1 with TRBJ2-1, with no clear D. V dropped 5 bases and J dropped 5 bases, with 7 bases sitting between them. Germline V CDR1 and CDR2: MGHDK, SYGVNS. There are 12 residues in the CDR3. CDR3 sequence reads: CASSPRDNEQFF. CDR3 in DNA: TGTGCCAGCAGTCCCCGAGACAATGAGCAGTTCTTC.

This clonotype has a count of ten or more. CDR3 sequence reads: CAISEFVGVTNEKLFF. DNA of the CDR3: TGTGCCATCAGTGAGTTTGTTGGGGTGACTAATGAAAAACTGTTTTTT. The chain carries TRBV10-3 and TRBJ1-4; no firm D call. The length of the CDR3 is 16 residues. Trimming took off 1 base at V and 2 bases at J, with 11 bases between the two ends. Germline V lookup: CDR1 ENHRY, CDR2 SYGVKD.

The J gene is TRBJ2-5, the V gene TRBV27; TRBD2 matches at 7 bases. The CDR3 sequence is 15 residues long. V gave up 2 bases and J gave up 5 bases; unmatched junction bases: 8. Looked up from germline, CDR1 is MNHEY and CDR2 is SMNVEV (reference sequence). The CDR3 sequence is CASSLLAEDRETQYF. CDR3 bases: TGTGCCAGCAGTTTACTAGCGGAAGATAGGGAGACCCAGTACTTC.

The CDR3 bases are TGTGCCAGCAGCCAAGACCGAGAAGGAAATACGCAGTATTTT. Encoded protein: CASSQDREGNTQYF. The V call is TRBV3-1, the J call TRBJ2-3; unclear D gene. CDR1 and CDR2 from the germline V gene are LGHDT and YNNKEL (reference sequence). This CDR3 contains 14 residues. The V end lost 0 bases, the J end lost 7 bases, and 11 bases lay between the germline ends.

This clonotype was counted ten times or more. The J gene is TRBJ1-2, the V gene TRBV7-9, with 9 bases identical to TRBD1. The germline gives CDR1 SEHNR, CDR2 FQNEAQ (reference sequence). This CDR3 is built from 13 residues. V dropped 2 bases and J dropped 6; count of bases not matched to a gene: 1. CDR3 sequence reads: CASSLWDRDGYTF. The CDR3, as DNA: TGTGCCAGCAGCTTATGGGACAGGGATGGCTACACCTTC.

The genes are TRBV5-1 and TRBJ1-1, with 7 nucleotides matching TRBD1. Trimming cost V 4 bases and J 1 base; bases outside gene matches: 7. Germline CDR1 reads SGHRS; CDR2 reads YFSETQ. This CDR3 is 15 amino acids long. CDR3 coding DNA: TGCGCCAGCAGCCCACGGGACAGAGAGAACACTGAAGCTTTCTTT. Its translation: CASSPRDRENTEAFF.

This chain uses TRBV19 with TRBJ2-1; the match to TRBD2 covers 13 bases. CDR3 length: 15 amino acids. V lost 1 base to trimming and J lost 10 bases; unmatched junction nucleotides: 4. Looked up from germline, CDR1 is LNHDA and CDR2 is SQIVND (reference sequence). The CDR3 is CASSIVGLAGDEQFF. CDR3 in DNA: TGTGCCAGTAGTATAGTCGGACTAGCGGGAGACGAGCAGTTCTTC.

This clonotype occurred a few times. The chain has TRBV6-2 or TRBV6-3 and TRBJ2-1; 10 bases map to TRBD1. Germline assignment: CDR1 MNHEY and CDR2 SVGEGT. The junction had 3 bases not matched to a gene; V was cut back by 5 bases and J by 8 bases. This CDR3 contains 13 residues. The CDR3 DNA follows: TGTGCCAGCAGTCGGACAGGGGGGCATGAGCAGTTCTTC. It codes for CASSRTGGHEQFF.

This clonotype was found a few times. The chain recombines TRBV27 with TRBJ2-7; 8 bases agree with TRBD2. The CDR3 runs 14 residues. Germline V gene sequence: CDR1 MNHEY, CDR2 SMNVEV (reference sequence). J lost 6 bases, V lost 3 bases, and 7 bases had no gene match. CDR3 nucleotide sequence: TGTGCCAGCAGTTTCCAGCGGGAGTGGAGCGAGCAGTACTTC. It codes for CASSFQREWSEQYF.

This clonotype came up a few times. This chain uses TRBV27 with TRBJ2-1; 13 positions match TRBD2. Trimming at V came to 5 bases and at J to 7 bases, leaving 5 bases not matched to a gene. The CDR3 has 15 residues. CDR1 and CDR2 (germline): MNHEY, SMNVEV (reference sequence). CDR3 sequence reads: CASSPTSGGGNEQFF. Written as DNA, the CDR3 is TGTGCCAGCAGTCCCACTAGCGGGGGGGGAAATGAGCAGTTCTTC.

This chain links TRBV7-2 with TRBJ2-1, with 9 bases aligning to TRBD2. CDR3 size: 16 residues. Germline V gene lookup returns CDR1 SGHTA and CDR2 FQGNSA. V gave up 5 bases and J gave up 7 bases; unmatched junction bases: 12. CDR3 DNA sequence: TGTGCCAGCAGCCCGTCTGGCGGGAGGGCCGGAAATGAGCAGTTCTTC. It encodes CASSPSGGRAGNEQFF.

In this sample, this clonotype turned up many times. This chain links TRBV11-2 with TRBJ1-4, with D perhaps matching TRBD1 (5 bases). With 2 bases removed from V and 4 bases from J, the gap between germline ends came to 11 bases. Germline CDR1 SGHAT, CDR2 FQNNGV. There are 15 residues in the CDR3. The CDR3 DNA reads TGTGCCAGCAGCTTAACGGGGCCGAGTAATGAAAAACTGTTTTTT. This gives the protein CASSLTGPSNEKLFF.

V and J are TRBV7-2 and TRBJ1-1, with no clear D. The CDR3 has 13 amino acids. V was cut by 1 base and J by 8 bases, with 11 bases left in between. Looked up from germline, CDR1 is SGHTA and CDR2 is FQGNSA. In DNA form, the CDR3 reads TGTGCCAGCAGCTTAGGGGAGAAGCAAGAAGCTTTCTTT. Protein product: CASSLGEKQEAFF.

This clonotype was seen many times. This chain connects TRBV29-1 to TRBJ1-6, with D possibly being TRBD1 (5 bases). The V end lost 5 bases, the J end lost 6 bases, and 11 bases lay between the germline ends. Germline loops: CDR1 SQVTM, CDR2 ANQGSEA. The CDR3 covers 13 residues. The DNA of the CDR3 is TGCAGCGTTTGGCAGGGCGCTAATTCACCCCTCCACTTT. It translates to CSVWQGANSPLHF.

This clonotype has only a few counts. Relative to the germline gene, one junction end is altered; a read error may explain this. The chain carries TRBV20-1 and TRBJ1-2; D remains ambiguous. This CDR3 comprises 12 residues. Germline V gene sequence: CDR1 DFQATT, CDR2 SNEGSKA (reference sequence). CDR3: CSAIPPWSAQNF. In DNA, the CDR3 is TGCAGTGCTATCCCCCCCTGGTCGGCACAGAACTTC.

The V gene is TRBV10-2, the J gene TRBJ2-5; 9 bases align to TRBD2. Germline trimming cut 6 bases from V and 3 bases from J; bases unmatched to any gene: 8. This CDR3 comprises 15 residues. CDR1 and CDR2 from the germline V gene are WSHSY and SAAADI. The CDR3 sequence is CASRWGLAGKETQYF. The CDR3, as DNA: TGCGCCAGCAGATGGGGTCTAGCGGGGAAAGAGACCCAGTACTTC.

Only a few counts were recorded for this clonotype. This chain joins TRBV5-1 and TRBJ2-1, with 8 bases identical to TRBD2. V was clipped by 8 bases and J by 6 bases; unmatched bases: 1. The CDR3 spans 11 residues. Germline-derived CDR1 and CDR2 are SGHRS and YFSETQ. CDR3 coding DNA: TGCGCCAGTCTAGCGGGCAATGAGCAGTTCTTC. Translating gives CASLAGNEQFF.

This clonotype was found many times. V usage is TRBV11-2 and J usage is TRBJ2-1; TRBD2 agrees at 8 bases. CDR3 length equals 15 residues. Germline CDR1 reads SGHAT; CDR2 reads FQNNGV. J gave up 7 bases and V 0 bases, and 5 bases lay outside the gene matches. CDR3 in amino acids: CASSLEPGRDNEQFF. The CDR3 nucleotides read TGTGCCAGCAGCTTAGAACCCGGGAGGGATAATGAGCAGTTCTTC.

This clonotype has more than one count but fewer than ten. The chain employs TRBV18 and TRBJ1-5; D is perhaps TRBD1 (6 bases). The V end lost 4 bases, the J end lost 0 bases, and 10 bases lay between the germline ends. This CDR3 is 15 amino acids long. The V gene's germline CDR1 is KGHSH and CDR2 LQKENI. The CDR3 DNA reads TGTGCCAGCTCACTCGGACAGAATAGCAATCAGCCCCAGCATTTT. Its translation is CASSLGQNSNQPQHF.

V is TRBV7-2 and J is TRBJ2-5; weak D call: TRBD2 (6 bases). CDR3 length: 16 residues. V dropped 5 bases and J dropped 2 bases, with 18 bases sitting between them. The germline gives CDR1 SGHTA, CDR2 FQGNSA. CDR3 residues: CASSPSLALTQETQYF. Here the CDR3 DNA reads TGTGCCAGCAGCCCTAGTCTAGCGCTGACGCAAGAGACCCAGTACTTC.

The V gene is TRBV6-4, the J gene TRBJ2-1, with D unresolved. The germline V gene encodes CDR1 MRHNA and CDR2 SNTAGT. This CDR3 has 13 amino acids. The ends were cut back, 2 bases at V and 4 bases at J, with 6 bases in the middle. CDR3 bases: TGTGCCAGCAGTGACGGGGATTACAATGAGCAGTTCTTC. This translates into CASSDGDYNEQFF.

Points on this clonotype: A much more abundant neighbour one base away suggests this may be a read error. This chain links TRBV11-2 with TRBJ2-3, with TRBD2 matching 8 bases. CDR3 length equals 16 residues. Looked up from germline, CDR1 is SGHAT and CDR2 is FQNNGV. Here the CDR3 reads CDSSLVSGGPADTQYF. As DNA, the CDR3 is TGTGACAGCAGCTTAGTTTCGGGAGGGCCGGCAGATACGCAGTATTTT.

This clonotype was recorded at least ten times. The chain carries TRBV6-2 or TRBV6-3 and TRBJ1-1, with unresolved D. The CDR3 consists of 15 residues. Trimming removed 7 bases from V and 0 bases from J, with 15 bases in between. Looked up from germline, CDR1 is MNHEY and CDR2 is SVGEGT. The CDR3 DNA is TGTGCCAGCACCCCCCACTCAACTTTGAACACTGAAGCTTTCTTT. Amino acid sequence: CASTPHSTLNTEAFF.